These 15 T cell receptor beta chains share one sample of origin, sequenced in a study of identical twins. TCRdb re-analysed the 5' RACE reads in MiXCR, keeping a single row per CDR3 protein. The data show some 1,700,000 distinct CDR3 sequences, with roughly 35% seen just once and 0.25% to 0.3% held by the top ten. Sequencing input: cord blood. These receptor sequences come from a newborn girl in good health.

In this sample, this clonotype turned up a few times. This chain connects TRBV18 to TRBJ2-3; D may be TRBD2 (6 bases). Looked up from germline, CDR1 is KGHSH and CDR2 is LQKENI. The CDR3 is 15 residues long. Trimming took 5 bases from V and 5 from J, leaving 17 bases between them. The CDR3 DNA reads as TGTGCCAGCTCATCCTCGGGAGCCCTCGGAGATACGCAGTATTTT. It specifies CASSSSGALGDTQYF. The full variable domain, rest sourced from reference TRBV18 and TRBJ2-3, is NAGVMQNPRHLVRRRGQEARLRCSPMKGHSHVYWYRQLPEEGLKFMVYLQKENIIDESGMPKERFSAEFPKEGPSILRIQQVVRGDSAAYFCASSSSGALGDTQYFGPGTRLTVL.

The V and J genes are TRBV30 and TRBJ2-3; 8 nucleotides line up with TRBD2. The CDR3 has 14 amino acids. V was pared by 3 bases and J by 2 bases, with 4 bases of the junction left unmatched. Germline CDR1 and CDR2: GTSNPN and SVGIG (reference sequence). As DNA, the CDR3 is TGTGCCTGGAGGCTGCGGGGGGCCACAGATACGCAGTATTTT. This encodes CAWRLRGATDTQYF.

The V call is TRBV4-1, the J call TRBJ1-1, with D perhaps TRBD1 (6 bases). The CDR3 consists of 12 residues. Germline-derived CDR1 and CDR2 are MGHRA and YSYEKL. V lost 4 bases, J lost 12 bases, and 15 bases lay in between. This CDR3 reads CASSRYREAPFF. CDR3 nucleotide sequence: TGCGCCAGCAGCCGCTACAGGGAGGCGCCTTTCTTT.

The chain links TRBV10-3 to TRBJ2-4; 9 bases fit TRBD2. This CDR3 has 12 amino acids. Trimming removed 6 bases from V and 15 bases from J; junction bases left unmatched: 9. CDR1 and CDR2 (germline): ENHRY, SYGVKD. The CDR3 bases are TGTGCCATCAGGGGGACTAGCCGTGATCCGTACTTC. Translation: CAIRGTSRDPYF.

The rearrangement uses TRBV27 and TRBJ2-5, with 7 nucleotides matching TRBD1. Matching the DNA end better, TRBJ2-7 makes the J call doubtful. Germline V gene data show CDR1 as MNHEY and CDR2 as SMNVEV (reference sequence). This CDR3 comprises 16 residues. CDR3: CASSLFSARQGHEQYF. As DNA, the CDR3 is TGTGCCAGCAGTTTGTTTTCCGCGCGACAGGGCCACGAGCAGTACTTC.

This clonotype was seen a few times. The rearrangement uses TRBV20-1 and TRBJ1-4; TRBD1 might be the D (5 bases). The CDR3 contains 15 residues. Germline V lookup: CDR1 DFQATT, CDR2 SNEGSKA (reference sequence). V lost 3 bases and J 0 bases, leaving 11 bases between the germline ends. The CDR3 protein is CSASSLGATNEKLFF. CDR3 DNA sequence: TGCAGTGCTAGTAGTCTAGGGGCAACTAATGAAAAACTGTTTTTT.

This clonotype came up once. The rearrangement links TRBV11-3 to TRBJ2-3, with a weak D call TRBD2 (5 bases). Trimming removed 4 bases at V and 1 base at J, with 15 bases between. The germline V gene has CDR1 SGHNT and CDR2 YENEEA. CDR3 length equals 16 residues. CDR3 residues: CASSYTGPGGTDTQYF. The DNA of the CDR3 is TGTGCCAGCAGCTATACCGGGCCCGGGGGCACAGATACGCAGTATTTT.

V gene TRBV18 combines with J gene TRBJ1-1; 7 nucleotides agree with TRBD1. The CDR3 is 14 amino acids. The junction had 4 bases not matched to a gene; V was cut back by 4 bases and J by 2 bases. CDR1 is KGHSH, CDR2 LQKENI, per germline. The DNA for the CDR3 is TGTGCCAGCTCACGGGACAGCGGAAACACTGAAGCTTTCTTT. Protein product: CASSRDSGNTEAFF.

This clonotype was picked up a small number of times. The chain employs TRBV21-1 and TRBJ2-1; the D call of TRBD2 is as the table states it, not checked on the DNA. TRBV21-1 is flagged as a pseudogene. The CDR3 sequence is 16 residues long. CDR3 bases: TGTGCCAGCAGCAAAGTAGGCGGGAGGGCAAACAATGAGCAGTTCTTC. It translates to CASSKVGGRANNEQFF.

The chain carries TRBV5-1 and TRBJ2-7; D may correspond to TRBD1 or TRBD2 (6 bases each). V was clipped by 5 bases and J by 3 bases, with 21 bases between them. There are 16 residues in the CDR3. CDR1 is SGHRS, CDR2 YFSETQ, per germline. Written as DNA, the CDR3 is TGCGCCAGCAGGTATGGGGTGGGGGGCGCGAGCTACGAGCAGTACTTC. As protein: CASRYGVGGASYEQYF.

This clonotype has more than one count but fewer than ten. The chain has TRBV4-2 and TRBJ1-6; D remains unclear. Germline V CDR1 and CDR2: LGHNA, YNFKEQ. The CDR3 loop spans 13 amino acids. Between the trimmed V and J ends, which lost 0 bases and 10 bases, there was a span of 7 bases. The CDR3 coding sequence is TGTGCCAGCAGCCAAGATTTGGAATCACCCCTCCACTTT. Protein sequence: CASSQDLESPLHF.

V is TRBV2 and J is TRBJ1-2, with unresolved D. Trimming removed 2 bases from V and 3 bases from J, with 10 bases in between. This CDR3 is 14 amino acids long. Germline CDR1 reads SNHLY; CDR2 reads FYNNEI. The CDR3 loop is CASSETPRYYGYTF. The CDR3 DNA reads as TGTGCCAGCAGTGAAACCCCCAGGTACTATGGCTACACCTTC.

The table lists this clonotype with a few counts. This chain uses TRBV10-3 with TRBJ1-5, with TRBD1 matching 9 bases. Trimming removed 8 bases from V and 2 bases from J; junction bases left unmatched: 4. Germline V CDR1 and CDR2: ENHRY, SYGVKD. This CDR3 spans 14 amino acids. CDR3 amino acids: CAIEGDRGNQPQHF. In nucleotides, the CDR3 is TGTGCCATCGAGGGGGACAGGGGCAATCAGCCCCAGCATTTT.

This clonotype was detected a few times. With a much larger clone just one base away, this may be a read error. This chain uses TRBV10-3 with TRBJ1-4; 11 bases match TRBD1. Germline CDR1 ENHRY, CDR2 SYGVKD. Trimming cost V 4 bases and J 6 bases; bases outside gene matches: 1. This CDR3 is built from 14 residues. CDR3: CAISGTGGYEKLFF. The CDR3 DNA follows: TGTGCCATCAGTGGGACAGGGGGCTATGAAAAACTGTTTTTT.

This chain joins TRBV7-9 and TRBJ1-4; 9 bases line up with TRBD1. This CDR3 comprises 18 residues. From germline, CDR1 is SEHNR and CDR2 FQNEAQ (reference sequence). The V segment lost 4 bases and the J segment 3 bases; nucleotides outside the gene matches: 12. The CDR3 sequence is CASSSTGQGRVANEKLFF. The CDR3 DNA reads TGTGCCAGCAGCTCCACCGGACAGGGGAGGGTAGCTAATGAAAAACTGTTTTTT.